This TCR beta chain was profiled in a study of T cells after yellow fever vaccination. Turning to this clonotype: Its antigen is not known.

TCRdb recomputed calls from the 5' RACE reads with MiXCR, one row per CDR3 protein. Of about 510,000 distinct CDR3 sequences listed, 20% to 25% are singletons. Findings and caveats of the study: Clonotypes appearing in both CD4 and CD8 compartments existed, and their share was small. Weaker overall was a secondary response that nonetheless peaked faster, on day 5 versus 15. After the booster, approximately 96% of CD4 and approximately 87% of CD8 primary-response clones were re-detected.

The sequence came from a man in his late teens or twenties who received the YFV17D yellow fever vaccine. The sequencing used PBMCs, collected about 20 days after the first yellow fever vaccination.

CDR3 amino acids: CASSCEPLNIYGYTF. In DNA form, the CDR3 reads TGCGCCAGCAGCTGTGAGCCGCTCAATATCTATGGCTACACCTTC. The V gene is TRBV5-1, the J gene TRBJ1-2; D not certain. CDR1 is SGHRS, CDR2 YFSETQ, per germline. Trimming removed 3 bases at V and 4 bases at J, with 16 bases between. The CDR3 is made up of 15 amino acids.